This T cell receptor (beta chain) was sequenced for a study of shared clonotypes between healthy human individuals. Several immunoSEQ plates held equal portions of the genomic DNA taken from each subset. The repertoire was sequenced with immunoSEQ multiplex PCR; TCRdb's copy has only in-frame clones and lacks some. Of fewer than 1.8 million clones in the sample, 97% to 99% were seen once. Per germline, CDR1 SGHVS and CDR2 FQNEAQ. CDR3 length equals 15 residues. V was shortened by 3 bases and J by 0 bases, with 9 bases between the two germline ends. The chain joins TRBV7-8 to TRBJ2-1; TRBD2 is a possible D gene (5 bases). The sample was naive CD4+ T cells sorted from blood. As to subset: CD45RA+ positively selected. The TCR originated in a man aged 25 to 45 in good health. For the CDR3, the DNA is TGTGCCAGCAGCTTTGGAGGCCACTCCTACAATGAGCAGTTCTTC. Residues: CASSFGGHSYNEQFF.